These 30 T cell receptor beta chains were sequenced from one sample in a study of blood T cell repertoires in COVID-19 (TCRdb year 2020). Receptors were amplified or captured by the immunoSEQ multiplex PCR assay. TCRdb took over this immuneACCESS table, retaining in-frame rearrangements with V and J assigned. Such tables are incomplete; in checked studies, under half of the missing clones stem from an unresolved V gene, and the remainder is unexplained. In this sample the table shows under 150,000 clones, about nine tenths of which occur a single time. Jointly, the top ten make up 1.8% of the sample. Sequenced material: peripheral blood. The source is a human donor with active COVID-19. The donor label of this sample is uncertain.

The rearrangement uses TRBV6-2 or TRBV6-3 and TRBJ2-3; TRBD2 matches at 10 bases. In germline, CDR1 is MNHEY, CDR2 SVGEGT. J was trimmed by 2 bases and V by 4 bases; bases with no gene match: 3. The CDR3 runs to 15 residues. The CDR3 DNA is TGTGCCAGCAGTTCTACTAGCGGGGCCACAGATACGCAGTATTTT. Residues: CASSSTSGATDTQYF.

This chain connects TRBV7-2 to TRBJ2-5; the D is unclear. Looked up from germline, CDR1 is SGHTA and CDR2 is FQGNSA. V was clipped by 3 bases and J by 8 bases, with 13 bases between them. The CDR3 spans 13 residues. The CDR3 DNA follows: TGTGCCAGCAGCTTCGGTCAGGATGGAACCCAGTACTTC. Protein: CASSFGQDGTQYF.

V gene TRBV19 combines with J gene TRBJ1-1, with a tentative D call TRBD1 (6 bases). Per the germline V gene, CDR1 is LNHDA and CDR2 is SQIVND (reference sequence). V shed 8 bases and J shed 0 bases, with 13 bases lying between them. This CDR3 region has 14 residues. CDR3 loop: CASGRTEMNTEAFF. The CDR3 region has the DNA TGTGCCAGTGGACGGACAGAAATGAACACTGAAGCTTTCTTT. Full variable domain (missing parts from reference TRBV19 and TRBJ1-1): DGGITQSPKYLFRKEGQNVTLSCEQNLNHDAMYWYRQDPGQGLRLIYYSQIVNDFQKGDIAEGYSVSREKKESFPLTVTSAQKNPTAFYLCASGRTEMNTEAFFGQGTRLTVV.

CDR3 region: CASSQDGIHRANTEAFF. The DNA of the CDR3 is TGTGCCAGCAGCCAAGACGGGATACATCGGGCGAACACTGAAGCTTTCTTT. The rearrangement uses TRBV14 and TRBJ1-1, with D hard to call. From germline, CDR1 is SGHDN and CDR2 FVKESK. The CDR3 is 17 residues long. Deletions cut 0 bases from V and 1 base from J, with 15 bases between.

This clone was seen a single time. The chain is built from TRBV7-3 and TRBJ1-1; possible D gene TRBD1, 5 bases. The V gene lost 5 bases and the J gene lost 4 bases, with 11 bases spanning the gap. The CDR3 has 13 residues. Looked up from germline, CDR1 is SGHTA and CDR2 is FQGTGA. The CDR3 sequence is CASSQGEGTEAFF. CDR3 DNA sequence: TGTGCCAGCAGCCAAGGGGAGGGCACTGAAGCTTTCTTT.

The CDR3 nucleotides read TGTGCCAGTAGAGGGCTCCGTGGCGAGGGTTCACCCCTCCACTTT. Protein product: CASRGLRGEGSPLHF. The chain recombines TRBV19 with TRBJ1-6, with D uncertain. CDR3 size: 15 residues. Germline CDR1 is LNHDA and CDR2 is SQIVND (reference sequence). V lost 6 bases and J 9 bases, leaving 18 bases between the germline ends. Full variable domain (missing parts from reference TRBV19 and TRBJ1-6): DGGITQSPKYLFRKEGQNVTLSCEQNLNHDAMYWYRQDPGQGLRLIYYSQIVNDFQKGDIAEGYSVSREKKESFPLTVTSAQKNPTAFYLCASRGLRGEGSPLHFGNGTRLTVT.

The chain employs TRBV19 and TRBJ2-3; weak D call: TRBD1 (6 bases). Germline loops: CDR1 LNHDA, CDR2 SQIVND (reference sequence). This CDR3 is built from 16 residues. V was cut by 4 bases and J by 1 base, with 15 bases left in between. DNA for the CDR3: TGTGCCAGTAGTAGAGACAGGACAGCCCGCACAGATACGCAGTATTTT. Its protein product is CASSRDRTARTDTQYF.

The CDR3 nucleotides are TGTGCCAGCAGCACCGCGGGGGGTAGCACAGATACGCAGTATTTT. As protein: CASSTAGGSTDTQYF. V usage is TRBV27 and J usage is TRBJ2-3; 8 nucleotides line up with TRBD2. The length of the CDR3 is 15 residues. Germline values: CDR1 MNHEY, CDR2 SMNVEV (reference sequence). V shed 6 bases and J 0 bases; nucleotides not matched to a gene: 5.

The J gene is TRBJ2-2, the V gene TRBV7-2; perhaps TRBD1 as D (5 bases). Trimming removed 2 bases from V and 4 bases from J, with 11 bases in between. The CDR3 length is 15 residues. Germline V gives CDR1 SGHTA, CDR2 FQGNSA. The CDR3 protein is CASSLQQASTGELFF. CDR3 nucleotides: TGTGCCAGCAGCTTACAACAGGCGAGCACCGGGGAGCTGTTTTTT.

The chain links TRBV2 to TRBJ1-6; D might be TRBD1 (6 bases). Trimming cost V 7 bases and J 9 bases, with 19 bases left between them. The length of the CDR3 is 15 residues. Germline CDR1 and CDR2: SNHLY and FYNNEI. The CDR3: CASTGTGGLGSPLHF. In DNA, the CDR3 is TGTGCCAGCACAGGAACTGGGGGCCTAGGTTCACCCCTCCACTTT.

This chain's CDR3 is CSVLVGTGSYEQYF. Written as DNA, the CDR3 is TGCAGCGTTCTTGTTGGAACAGGCTCCTACGAGCAGTACTTC. This chain connects TRBV29-1 to TRBJ2-7; TRBD1 is a possible D gene (5 bases). V dropped 5 bases and J dropped 0 bases, with 14 bases sitting between them. Germline V gene data show CDR1 as SQVTM and CDR2 as ANQGSEA. The CDR3 covers 14 residues.

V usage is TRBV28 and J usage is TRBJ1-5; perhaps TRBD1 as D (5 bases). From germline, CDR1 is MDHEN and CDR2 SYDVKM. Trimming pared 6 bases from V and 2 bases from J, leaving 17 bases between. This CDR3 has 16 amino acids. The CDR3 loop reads CASRQRGLVGNQPQHF. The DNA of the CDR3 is TGTGCCAGCAGGCAAAGGGGCCTTGTAGGCAATCAGCCCCAGCATTTT. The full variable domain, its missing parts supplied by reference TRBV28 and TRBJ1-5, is DVKVTQSSRYLVKRTGEKVFLECVQDMDHENMFWYRQDPGLGLRLIYFSYDVKMKEKGDIPEGYSVSREKKERFSLILESASTNQTSMYLCASRQRGLVGNQPQHFGDGTRLSIL.

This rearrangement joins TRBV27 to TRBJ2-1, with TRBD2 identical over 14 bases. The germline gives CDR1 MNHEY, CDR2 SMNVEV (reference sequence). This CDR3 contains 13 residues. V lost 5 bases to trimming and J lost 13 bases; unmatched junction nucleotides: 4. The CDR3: CASSAGLAGVQFF. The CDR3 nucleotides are TGTGCCAGCAGTGCGGGACTAGCGGGGGTCCAGTTCTTC.

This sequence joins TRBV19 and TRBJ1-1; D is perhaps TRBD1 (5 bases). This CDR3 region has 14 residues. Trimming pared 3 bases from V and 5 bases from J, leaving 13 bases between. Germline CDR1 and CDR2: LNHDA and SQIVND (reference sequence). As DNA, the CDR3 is TGTGCCAGTAGTATTACGGGGGAAGGTACTGAAGCTTTCTTT. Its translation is CASSITGEGTEAFF.

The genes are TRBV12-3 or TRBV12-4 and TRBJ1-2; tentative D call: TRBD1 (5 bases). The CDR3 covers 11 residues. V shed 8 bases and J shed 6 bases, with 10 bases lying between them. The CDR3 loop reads CASGAGNGYTF. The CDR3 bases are TGTGCCAGCGGGGCGGGAAATGGCTACACCTTC.

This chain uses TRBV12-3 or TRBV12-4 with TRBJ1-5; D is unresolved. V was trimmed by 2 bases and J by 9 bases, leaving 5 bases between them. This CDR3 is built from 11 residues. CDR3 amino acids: CASSLSGPQHF. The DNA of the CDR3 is TGTGCCAGCAGTTTAAGCGGGCCCCAGCATTTT.

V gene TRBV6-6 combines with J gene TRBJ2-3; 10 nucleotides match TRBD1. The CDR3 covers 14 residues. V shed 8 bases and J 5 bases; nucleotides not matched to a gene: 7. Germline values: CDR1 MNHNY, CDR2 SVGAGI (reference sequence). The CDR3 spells CASGRQGARDTQYF. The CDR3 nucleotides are TGTGCCAGCGGTCGACAGGGGGCAAGAGATACGCAGTATTTT.

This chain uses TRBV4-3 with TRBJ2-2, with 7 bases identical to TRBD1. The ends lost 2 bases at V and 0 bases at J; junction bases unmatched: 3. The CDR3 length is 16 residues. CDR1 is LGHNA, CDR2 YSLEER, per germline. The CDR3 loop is CASSQTDRTNTGELFF. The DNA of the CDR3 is TGCGCCAGCAGCCAAACGGACAGGACGAACACCGGGGAGCTGTTTTTT.

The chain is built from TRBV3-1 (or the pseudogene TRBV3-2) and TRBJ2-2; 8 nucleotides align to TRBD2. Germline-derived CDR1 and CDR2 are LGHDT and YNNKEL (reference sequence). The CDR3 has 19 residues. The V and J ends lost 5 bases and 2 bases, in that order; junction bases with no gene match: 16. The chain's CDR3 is CASSSRRDTSGPNTGELFF. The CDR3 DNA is TGTGCCAGCAGCTCCCGCCGAGACACTAGCGGACCAAACACCGGGGAGCTGTTTTTT.

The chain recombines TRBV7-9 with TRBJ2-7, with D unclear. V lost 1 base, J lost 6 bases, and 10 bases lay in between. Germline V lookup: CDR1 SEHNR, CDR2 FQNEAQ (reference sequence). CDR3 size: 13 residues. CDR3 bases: TGTGCCAGCAGCTTAGAGCAACGTTCCGAGCAGTACTTC. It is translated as CASSLEQRSEQYF. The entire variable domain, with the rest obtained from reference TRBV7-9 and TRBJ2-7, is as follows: DTGVSQNPRHKITKRGQNVTFRCDPISEHNRLYWYRQTLGQGPEFLTYFQNEAQLEKSRLLSDRFSAERPKGSFSTLEIQRTEQGDSAMYLCASSLEQRSEQYFGPGTRLTVT.

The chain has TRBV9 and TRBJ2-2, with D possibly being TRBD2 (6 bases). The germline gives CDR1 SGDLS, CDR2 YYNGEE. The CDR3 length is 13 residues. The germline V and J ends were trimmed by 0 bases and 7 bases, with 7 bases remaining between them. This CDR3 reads CASSVVGGGELFF. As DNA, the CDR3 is TGTGCCAGCAGCGTAGTCGGGGGCGGGGAGCTGTTTTTT.

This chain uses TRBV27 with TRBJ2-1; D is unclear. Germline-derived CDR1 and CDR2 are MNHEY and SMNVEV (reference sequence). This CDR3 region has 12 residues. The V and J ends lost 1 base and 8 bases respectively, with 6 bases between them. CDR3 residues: CASSLLGDEQFF. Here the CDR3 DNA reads TGTGCCAGCAGTTTATTGGGCGATGAGCAGTTCTTC.

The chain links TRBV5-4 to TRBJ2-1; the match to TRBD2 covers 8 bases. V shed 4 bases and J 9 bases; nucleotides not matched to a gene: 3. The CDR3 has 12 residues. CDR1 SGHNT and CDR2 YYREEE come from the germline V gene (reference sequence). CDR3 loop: CASSGGLAEQFF. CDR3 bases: TGTGCCAGCAGCGGAGGACTAGCTGAGCAGTTCTTC.

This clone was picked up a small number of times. DNA of the CDR3: TGTGCCAGCAGCTTATCGTTCTACTACGAGCAGTACTTC. Protein product: CASSLSFYYEQYF. The chain couples TRBV7-6 to TRBJ2-7; D not resolved. Germline CDR1 is SGHVS and CDR2 is FNYEAQ. The CDR3 runs 13 residues. Trimming took 2 bases from V and 3 from J, leaving 8 bases between them.

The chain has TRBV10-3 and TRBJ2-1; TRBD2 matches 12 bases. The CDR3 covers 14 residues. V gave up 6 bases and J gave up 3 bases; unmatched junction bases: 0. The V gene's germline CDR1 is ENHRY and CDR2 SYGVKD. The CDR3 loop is CAIRLAGGYNEQFF. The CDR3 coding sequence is TGTGCCATCAGACTAGCGGGGGGCTACAATGAGCAGTTCTTC.

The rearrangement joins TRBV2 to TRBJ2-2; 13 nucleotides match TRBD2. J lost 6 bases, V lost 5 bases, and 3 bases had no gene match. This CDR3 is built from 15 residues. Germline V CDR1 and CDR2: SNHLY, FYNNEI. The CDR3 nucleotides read TGTGCCAGCAGTACTAGCGGGGGGGTAGCCGGGGAGCTGTTTTTT. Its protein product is CASSTSGGVAGELFF.

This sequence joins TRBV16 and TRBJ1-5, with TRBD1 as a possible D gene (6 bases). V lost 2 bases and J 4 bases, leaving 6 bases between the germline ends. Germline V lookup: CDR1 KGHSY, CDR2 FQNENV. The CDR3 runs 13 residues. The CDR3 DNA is TGTGCCAGCAGCCAACAGGGGAATCAGCCCCAGCATTTT. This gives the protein CASSQQGNQPQHF.

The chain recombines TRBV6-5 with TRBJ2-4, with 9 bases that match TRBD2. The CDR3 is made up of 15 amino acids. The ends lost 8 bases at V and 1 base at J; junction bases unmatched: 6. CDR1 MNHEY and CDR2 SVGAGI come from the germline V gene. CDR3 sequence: CASRGGVRAKNIQYF. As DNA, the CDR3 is TGTGCCAGCCGCGGGGGGGTAAGGGCCAAAAACATTCAGTACTTC.

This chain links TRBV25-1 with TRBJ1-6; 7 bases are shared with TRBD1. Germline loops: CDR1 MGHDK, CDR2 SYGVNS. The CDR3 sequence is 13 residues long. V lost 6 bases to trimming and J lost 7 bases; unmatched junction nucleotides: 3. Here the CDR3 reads CASRPQGNSPLHF. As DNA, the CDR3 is TGTGCCAGCAGACCACAGGGGAATTCACCCCTCCACTTT. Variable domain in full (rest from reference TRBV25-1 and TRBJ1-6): EADIYQTPRYLVIGTGKKITLECSQTMGHDKMYWYQQDPGMELHLIHYSYGVNSTEKGDLSSESTVSRIRTEHFPLTLESARPSHTSQYLCASRPQGNSPLHFGNGTRLTVT.

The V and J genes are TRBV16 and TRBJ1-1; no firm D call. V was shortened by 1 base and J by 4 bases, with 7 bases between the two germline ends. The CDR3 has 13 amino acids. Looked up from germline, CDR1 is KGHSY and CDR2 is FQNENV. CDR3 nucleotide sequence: TGTGCCAGCAGCCAATTAGTGTTCACTGAAGCTTTCTTT. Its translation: CASSQLVFTEAFF.